The source of this TCR beta chain is a study of patients and donors after allogeneic stem cell transplantation. This clonotype was seen more than once but under ten times. Using its own MiXCR run on the RT-PCR reads, TCRdb lists one record per CDR3 protein. The sample lists some 160,000 distinct CDR3 sequences; 24% were seen once. The V gene lost 2 bases and the J gene lost 5 bases, with 12 bases spanning the gap. This CDR3 has 14 amino acids. Germline CDR1 MNHEY, CDR2 SVGAGI. V usage is TRBV6-5 and J usage is TRBJ2-5; D call uncertain. The specimen was blood, either unsorted or a sorted T cell fraction (not recorded which). This receptor was identified in a human donor who was either an allogeneic HSCT recipient or a stem cell or donor lymphocyte infusion donor (not recorded which). It is not recorded whose cells these are; they may come from a transplant donor. CDR3 sequence reads: CASSYPDSPETQYF. The CDR3 region has the DNA TGTGCCAGCAGTTACCCTGACTCCCCGGAGACCCAGTACTTC.